Shown below are 15 T cell receptor beta chains from a single sample sequenced in a study of blood T cell repertoires in COVID-19. Using immunoSEQ multiplex PCR, the repertoire was profiled, and TCRdb retains in-frame clones only, with some absent. The repertoire consists of some 68,000 clones, with 80% to 90% occurring once and the leading ten covering roughly 2.6%. The sequencing sample was made of peripheral blood. Receptors were obtained from a man aged 50-59 years with acute or convalescent COVID-19.

The chain links TRBV6-5 to TRBJ2-7; the D gene is possibly TRBD2 (7 bases). The CDR3 is 14 residues long. V dropped 10 bases and J dropped 3 bases, with 19 bases sitting between them. Germline values: CDR1 MNHEY, CDR2 SVGAGI. This chain's CDR3 is CATVKGDYYYEQYF. The CDR3 DNA reads TGTGCCACCGTAAAGGGGGACTACTACTACGAGCAGTACTTC.

V and J are TRBV7-2 and TRBJ1-4, with a weak D call TRBD1 (5 bases). Germline CDR1 reads SGHTA; CDR2 reads FQGNSA. V lost 3 bases and J 7 bases, leaving 15 bases between the germline ends. The CDR3 has 15 residues. The CDR3 region is CASSFGDLQGEKLFF. In DNA form, the CDR3 reads TGTGCCAGCAGCTTCGGAGATCTTCAGGGTGAAAAACTGTTTTTT.

The V call is TRBV4-3, the J call TRBJ2-3; the D gene is possibly TRBD1 (7 bases). The CDR3 has 19 amino acids. CDR1 is LGHNA, CDR2 YSLEER, per germline. V was cut by 4 bases and J by 2 bases, with 25 bases left in between. The CDR3 DNA follows: TGCGCCAGCAGCCGTACAGGGGCGGGACAGACTAACCCCACAGATACGCAGTATTTT. This encodes CASSRTGAGQTNPTDTQYF.

This sequence joins TRBV2 and TRBJ2-1, with TRBD2 identical over 13 bases. The CDR3 contains 19 residues. The germline V gene encodes CDR1 SNHLY and CDR2 FYNNEI. V was clipped by 10 bases and J by 0 bases; unmatched bases: 15. This chain's CDR3 is CAIKERLAGGRSSYNEQFF. CDR3 nucleotides: TGTGCCATAAAAGAAAGACTAGCGGGAGGCAGAAGCTCCTACAATGAGCAGTTCTTC.

The chain employs TRBV6-5 and TRBJ1-3, with 7 bases fitting TRBD1. Germline assignment: CDR1 MNHEY and CDR2 SVGAGI. The trim removed 6 bases at V and 4 bases at J, leaving 6 bases unmatched. The CDR3 length is 14 residues. The CDR3 DNA reads TGTGCCAGCAGCCCGACAGGGTTCGGAAACACCATATATTTT. It translates to CASSPTGFGNTIYF.

The chain is built from TRBV4-1 and TRBJ2-6, with a tentative D call TRBD2 (5 bases). The CDR3 runs to 18 residues. The germline V gene encodes CDR1 MGHRA and CDR2 YSYEKL. Trimming cost V 0 bases and J 0 bases, with 12 bases left between them. This CDR3 reads CASSQDNTDYSGANVLTF. The CDR3 nucleotides are TGCGCCAGCAGCCAAGACAACACTGACTACTCTGGGGCCAACGTCCTGACTTTC.

The V call is TRBV5-1, the J call TRBJ1-1; 9 positions agree with TRBD1. Germline V gene lookup returns CDR1 SGHRS and CDR2 YFSETQ. The length of the CDR3 is 15 residues. V dropped 4 bases and J dropped 4; count of bases not matched to a gene: 8. The CDR3 spells CASSKTGTGTTEAFF. The CDR3 DNA is TGCGCCAGCAGCAAAACCGGGACAGGGACCACTGAAGCTTTCTTT.

The chain joins TRBV2 to TRBJ1-2; possibly TRBD1 for D (6 bases). This CDR3 spans 12 amino acids. Germline assignment: CDR1 SNHLY and CDR2 FYNNEI. V lost 3 bases and J lost 6, with 8 bases in between. CDR3 sequence reads: CASSERGNGYTF. CDR3 DNA: TGTGCCAGCAGTGAGAGGGGGAATGGCTACACCTTC.

The chain links TRBV5-6 to TRBJ2-7; D gene ambiguous. CDR3 length equals 13 residues. Germline CDR1 SGHDT, CDR2 YYEEEE. Deletions cut 3 bases from V and 6 bases from J, with 13 bases between. The CDR3 DNA is TGTGCCAGCAGCTCCTGTCCTGTTTGCGAGCAGTACTTC. It codes for CASSSCPVCEQYF.

The chain carries TRBV7-2 and TRBJ2-5, with 10 bases lining up with TRBD1. Germline V gene lookup returns CDR1 SGHTA and CDR2 FQGNSA. V lost 5 bases, J lost 4 bases, and 1 base stayed unmatched. CDR3 size: 13 residues. Here the CDR3 reads CASSRDRGETQYF. CDR3 in DNA: TGTGCCAGCAGCAGGGACAGGGGAGAGACCCAGTACTTC.

The chain carries TRBV2 and TRBJ2-7; 7 bases line up with TRBD1. The V segment lost 6 bases and the J segment 1 base; nucleotides outside the gene matches: 12. There are 16 residues in the CDR3. Germline CDR1 and CDR2: SNHLY and FYNNEI. As DNA, the CDR3 is TGTGCCAGCAGCCCAAACAGACAGGGCTTTTCCTACGAGCAGTACGTC. Its translation is CASSPNRQGFSYEQYV.

V and J are TRBV3-1 (or the pseudogene TRBV3-2) and TRBJ2-3, with 11 positions matching TRBD2. Trimming removed 0 bases from V and 7 bases from J; junction bases left unmatched: 12. The CDR3 length is 18 residues. Per germline, CDR1 LGHDT and CDR2 YNNKEL (reference sequence). The CDR3 DNA reads TGTGCCAGCAGCCAAGACTCTTCACTAGCGGGAGTAGTACATACGCAGTATTTT. Amino acids: CASSQDSSLAGVVHTQYF.

The chain recombines TRBV6-2 or TRBV6-3 with TRBJ2-1; 10 bases agree with TRBD2. V dropped 7 bases and J dropped 6; count of bases not matched to a gene: 9. Germline V gives CDR1 MNHEY, CDR2 SVGEGT. CDR3 size: 15 residues. This CDR3 is CASTPFLAGVNEQFF. The CDR3 DNA reads as TGTGCCAGCACCCCGTTCCTAGCGGGAGTCAATGAGCAGTTCTTC.

The rearrangement links TRBV5-6 to TRBJ2-7; D not certain. V shed 0 bases and J shed 3 bases, with 10 bases lying between them. The CDR3 extends over 14 amino acids. Germline-derived CDR1 and CDR2 are SGHDT and YYEEEE. CDR3 DNA: TGTGCCAGCAGCTTGGGGTGGCAGAACTACGAGCAGTACTTC. It is translated as CASSLGWQNYEQYF.

This clone was recorded once. The gene calls are TRBV7-8 and TRBJ1-2; 7 positions match TRBD1. The CDR3 runs to 17 residues. The junction had 11 bases not matched to a gene; V was cut back by 4 bases and J by 0 bases. Looked up from germline, CDR1 is SGHVS and CDR2 is FQNEAQ. The CDR3 DNA follows: TGTGCCAGCAGCTCCTTGGGACAGCTCCTCTCTAACTATGGCTACACCTTC. This codes for CASSSLGQLLSNYGYTF.